Listed here are 11 T cell receptor beta chains from one sample, sequenced in a study of Graves' ophthalmopathy and Graves' hyperthyroidism. For repertoire sequencing, the TCR beta CDR3 regions were amplified from RNA transcripts. First-round RT-PCR employed HTBI primers, with a second-round multiplex PCR after it. TCRdb used MiXCR to reprocess the multiplex PCR reads, holding one entry per CDR3 protein. The repertoire holds 350,000 to 400,000 distinct CDR3 sequences, with about 18% as singletons. The sample consisted of peripheral blood. The origin of the receptors is a woman aged 18-29 years with Graves' ophthalmopathy.

The chain uses TRBV12-3 or TRBV12-4 and TRBJ2-7; a weak D match, TRBD1 (6 bases). The CDR3 sequence is 13 residues long. Trimming left V 5 bases short and J 3 bases short, with 11 bases between. CDR3 loop: CASSTQGVYEQYF. Here the CDR3 DNA reads TGTGCCAGCAGTACACAGGGTGTCTACGAGCAGTACTTC.

The rearrangement uses TRBV4-1 and TRBJ2-7; 12 bases are a match to TRBD2. Unmatched junction bases numbered 12, after V lost 1 base and J lost 5 bases. Germline CDR1 and CDR2: MGHRA and YSYEKL. This CDR3 has 18 residues. The CDR3 DNA follows: TGCGCCAGCAGCCAAGGTCCCTCCGGACTAGCGGGGCTGCACGAGCAGTACTTC. Residues: CASSQGPSGLAGLHEQYF.

This clonotype appeared many times. The chain recombines TRBV28 with TRBJ2-5, with 15 nucleotides matching TRBD2. The germline V gene has CDR1 MDHEN and CDR2 SYDVKM. The CDR3 has 17 residues. Germline trimming cut 4 bases from V and 0 bases from J; bases unmatched to any gene: 3. Here the CDR3 DNA reads TGTGCCAGCAGTTGGACTAGCGGGGGGGTGTACCAAGAGACCCAGTACTTC. This translates into CASSWTSGGVYQETQYF.

Many counts were recorded for this clonotype. The gene calls are TRBV12-3 or TRBV12-4 and TRBJ2-7, with TRBD2 as a possible D gene (6 bases). CDR3 length equals 15 residues. The germline V and J ends were trimmed by 2 bases and 7 bases, with 18 bases remaining between them. The CDR3 region is CASSLLSGPAGEQYF. DNA of the CDR3: TGTGCCAGCAGTTTACTGAGCGGCCCCGCGGGGGAGCAGTACTTC.

This clonotype was recorded at least ten times. The V and J genes are TRBV19 and TRBJ1-5; unclear D gene. V was pared by 4 bases and J by 0 bases, with 10 bases between. Germline CDR1 and CDR2: LNHDA and SQIVND (reference sequence). The CDR3 extends over 15 amino acids. The CDR3 protein is CASSRRLSSNQPQHF. The CDR3 DNA reads TGTGCCAGTAGTAGACGACTTAGTAGCAATCAGCCCCAGCATTTT.

This clonotype was counted at least ten times. CDR3 coding DNA: TGTGCCAGCAGAGGATCAGGGGGATTCACTGAAGCTTTCTTT. Translated: CASRGSGGFTEAFF. The J gene is TRBJ1-1, the V gene TRBV6-5, with 7 bases matching TRBD1. Germline V gene sequence: CDR1 MNHEY, CDR2 SVGAGI. CDR3 size: 14 residues. Unmatched junction bases numbered 8, after V lost 6 bases and J lost 4 bases.

This clonotype was seen a few times. The chain couples TRBV12-3 or TRBV12-4 to TRBJ2-4, with TRBD2 as a possible D gene (7 bases). Trimming took 1 base from V and 6 from J, leaving 19 bases between them. CDR3 length equals 17 residues. CDR3 region: CASSLEAWGGTRNIQYF. CDR3 nucleotides: TGTGCCAGCAGTTTAGAGGCTTGGGGGGGGACAAGAAACATTCAGTACTTC.

This clonotype was counted many times. The V and J genes are TRBV7-3 and TRBJ1-1; 7 positions agree with TRBD1. The CDR3 runs 15 residues. CDR1 SGHTA and CDR2 FQGTGA come from the germline V gene. After removal of 5 bases from V and 0 bases from J, the junction contained 6 bases not matched to a gene. The chain's CDR3 is CASSLQQGMNTEAFF. Written as DNA, the CDR3 is TGTGCCAGCAGCCTGCAACAGGGGATGAACACTGAAGCTTTCTTT. Based on the CDR3 plus reference TRBV7-3 and TRBJ1-1, the full variable domain is GAGVSQTPSNKVTEKGKYVELRCDPISGHTALYWYRQSLGQGPEFLIYFQGTGAADDSGLPNDRFFAVRPEGSVSTLKIQRTERGDSAVYLCASSLQQGMNTEAFFGQGTRLTVV.

The chain employs TRBV6-2 or TRBV6-3 and TRBJ2-5, with 15 bases lining up with TRBD2. After removal of 6 bases from V and 10 bases from J, the junction contained 9 bases not matched to a gene. This CDR3 has 15 amino acids. CDR1 and CDR2 (germline): MNHEY, SVGEGT. The CDR3, as DNA: TGTGCCAGCAGCCGGACTAGCGGGGGGGCGAGGGACCAGTACTTC. Protein: CASSRTSGGARDQYF.

The table lists this clonotype with many counts. This chain connects TRBV7-3 to TRBJ2-2; TRBD1 or TRBD2 may be the D gene (5 bases each). V lost 5 bases, J lost 5 bases, and 12 bases lay in between. Germline values: CDR1 SGHTA, CDR2 FQGTGA. This CDR3 region has 14 residues. The DNA for the CDR3 is TGTGCCAGCAGCCCGGGACGAACGACCGGGGAGCTGTTTTTT. Its translation: CASSPGRTTGELFF.

There are many counts of this clonotype. V gene TRBV12-3 or TRBV12-4 combines with J gene TRBJ2-2, with 11 nucleotides matching TRBD2. The CDR3 runs to 16 residues. V was pared by 5 bases and J by 3 bases, with 5 bases of the junction left unmatched. The CDR3 spells CASSVIAGGYTGELFF. DNA for the CDR3: TGTGCCAGCAGTGTGATAGCGGGGGGGTACACCGGGGAGCTGTTTTTT.